This T cell receptor (beta chain) originates from a study of cytomegalovirus exposure and HLA in healthy donors (dated by TCRdb to 2017 to 2019). Regarding the research as a whole: An earlier analysis of fewer than 750 of the donors reported about 280 Gb of sequence data and 117 million unique TCR beta sequences obtained from roughly 170 million T cells. Roughly 300 gigabases of sequencing data and tens of millions of unique TCR sequences were included in an early release covering roughly 600 HLA-typed donors. Among the roughly 410 genotyped donors, approximately 82% belonged to the genetic ancestry cluster associated with self-reported Caucasian donors. The study aimed to test whether signatures of past pathogen exposure could be identified by cataloging public T cell receptors. The study used immunosequencing to profile the T cell repertoires of 666 subjects and linked those repertoires to cytomegalovirus serostatus. In addition to the first cohort of around 670 subjects, a separate validation cohort of about 120 different subjects was used. The study combined high-throughput TCR immunosequencing, statistical association of individual TCRs with disease status, and machine learning to predict cytomegalovirus infection status. A later analysis re-analyzed previously published TCR beta repertoires from 550 to 700 donors and added high-resolution HLA genotyping to study TCR occurrence patterns. In the later analysis, no new phenotypic data were used to find candidate immune exposures; instead, reliance was placed on TCR beta sequences and their occurrence across donors. An earlier analysis of 587 of the donors used high-throughput TCR beta sequencing to judge whether each TCR beta V gene segment behaved as functional or pseudogenic. Donor age, sex, ethnicity and CMV serostatus were compiled alongside the repertoire data. Genome-wide SNP genotypes for about three fifths of the roughly 670 donors were used in a later genetic analysis, which treated that subset as a discovery cohort. All discovery cohort repertoires had been generated on a single sequencing platform. Both class I and class II loci were covered by HLA typing, at four-digit resolution. Typing coverage varied by locus: about 620-640 donors for A, B, C, DRB1 and DQB1; more than 500 for DQA1; more than 600 for DPA1; around 450 for DPB1. Four or five DR-DQ haplotypes were handled as single units for association and clustering, since linkage in the cohort was strong. On average, roughly 240,000 unique TCR beta nucleotide sequences were sequenced per donor among 398 genotyped donors of the cohort, with roughly 19% of those sequences being non-productive.

The CDR3, cysteine through phenylalanine, is 13 amino acids long. Just CDR3 DNA is preserved here, 39 bases in frame from base 1. CDR1 SEHNR and CDR2 FQNEAQ are derived from the germline V gene (reference sequence). At the junction V is shortened by 2 bases and J by 4 bases, with 8 bases in between. Summary of the overall study and its limitations: According to a later analysis, TCR association rates differed among HLA loci, with DRB1 alleles showing the most associated TCRs and HLA-C alleles showing the fewest. Linkage disequilibrium might explain the correlated functional status among segregating V segments, but an unknown experimental factor could not be ruled out. The earlier analysis of 450 to 700 of the donors excluded roughly 17 rarely observed V segments, including chromosome 9 orphons, because counts were too low. Most TCR sequences were observed very rarely across donors, whereas some public TCRs were present in many individuals. In vitro tests confirmed that a few of the cytomegalovirus-associated TCR beta chains recognize cytomegalovirus antigens. Strong co-occurrence of HLA alleles, especially DR and DQ, made assigning TCR associations to individual alleles difficult. Several of the top co-occurrence clusters appeared to be linked to parvovirus B19, influenza, CMV and Epstein-Barr virus, according to a later analysis. A cluster of highly shared sequence variants was judged likely to represent a technical artifact of the sequencing pipeline. Some IMGT-functional V segments, including TRBV6-2 and TRBV6-3, could not be told apart with the 87-base-pair reads, so those segments were excluded. For the cohort, immune exposure information was limited to CMV serostatus. Compared with the roughly 670-donor mean, donors in an Asian-associated ancestry cluster had fewer N-insertions in productive TCRs, according to a later genetic analysis. In a later analysis, most CMV-associated TCR beta chains were found to appear HLA-restricted, with HLA associations seemingly driven largely by CMV exposure. It was suggested by the authors that the approach could potentially be generalized to other disease states and immunological phenotypes. Broadly in line with IMGT annotations, most TCR beta V segments showed up in productive rearrangements about 90% or about 30% of the time in an earlier analysis of approximately 640 of the donors. In both the original and validation cohorts, the classifier was reported to diagnose cytomegalovirus status with high specificity and sensitivity. At a false discovery rate of 0.05, a later analysis linked around 15,000 TCR beta sequences to specific HLA alleles. The study gave a list of under 200 TCR beta chains associated with cytomegalovirus. In a later analysis, HLA-associated TCR beta chains showed more clonal expansion and lower generation probabilities than non-associated chains that were equally common. Presence/absence analyses assumed roughly uniform sequencing depth across donors, an assumption that may not hold. Because some donors lacked HLA typing at each locus, the association tests relied only on the typed subset. A further reported finding was that TCR beta sequences accurately predicted the HLA-A and HLA-B alleles for most subjects in the first cohort. Only TCR beta chains were sequenced in this cohort, and the absence of alpha or paired-chain data limited detectable features. V-gene and J-gene trimming of TCR beta chains was associated with a missense DCLRE1C variant in a later genetic analysis, and the association was replicated in an independent cohort.

The cohort comprised under 700 healthy bone marrow donors. All cohort members were sampled while nominally healthy, although unrecorded immune exposures were likely present. The donor tested CMV seronegative, placing the donor among the roughly 350 seronegative members of the cohort. A peripheral blood sample was provided by each donor, and peripheral blood mononuclear cells were used for TCR beta sequencing. Genomic DNA was extracted from the blood cell samples with the Qiagen DNeasy Blood Extraction Kit. Receptors were amplified or captured by the immunoSEQ multiplex PCR assay. For the multiplex PCR, a mixture combining 60 forward primers for TCR Vbeta segments and 13 reverse primers for TCR Jbeta segments was used. Amplification of the CDR3 region of rearranged TCR beta genes was performed with a multiplex PCR assay on genomic DNA. The Illumina HiSeq System was used to sequence the amplified TCR beta libraries as 87-base-pair reads. The study's own analysis went as follows. A later analysis counted about 76 million unique TCR beta chains across the 666 repertoires, and around 12 million of these chains were shared by at least two donors. To remove PCR and sequencing errors, raw reads were error-corrected and collapsed into unique sequences using a nearest-neighbor algorithm that merged closely related sequences. Alignment of CDR3 sequences to IMGT reference sequences was used to assign V, D and J gene segments. Each retained sequence needed at least a six-nucleotide match to both a V gene segment and a J gene segment. Rearrangements were classified as productive when the CDR3 lacked stop codons and remained in frame with V and J, and all other rearrangements were classified as non-productive. CDR3 was defined according to IMGT convention as the region running from the second conserved V-encoded cysteine to the conserved J-encoded phenylalanine. In an earlier analysis of approximately 500 of the donors, sequences lacking an unambiguous match to a single V gene segment were excluded. An earlier analysis of some 500 of the donors classified V segments as functional when productive rearrangements were above 56.7% and as segregating when the standard deviation between donors was above 5%. To diagnose cytomegalovirus status from the catalog of TCR beta chain sequences, a statistical classification framework was built. In a later analysis, TCR nucleotide sequences were compared against IMGT/GENE-DB human TR gene sequences so that V and J genes could be assigned. In a later analysis, CDR3 sequences and most-parsimonious VDJ recombination scenarios were assigned using the TCRdist pipeline. In a later analysis, each TCR beta chain was defined by its CDR3 amino acid sequence together with its V-gene family, and reads without a unique V-gene family were excluded. To address suspected cross-contamination and a sequencing artifact, a later analysis removed approximately 600 highly shared, low-generation-probability nucleotide sequences. A later analysis calculated a clonal expansion index for each public chain from normalized within-repertoire ranks of inferred template counts. In a later analysis, generation probabilities were computed with a VDJ recombination model fitted to out-of-frame rearrangements, and the resulting probabilities were checked against IGoR. In a later analysis, TCR-TCR, TCR-HLA and TCR-CMV co-occurrence was scored with hypergeometric tests, and a repertoire-size bias correction was applied to TCR pairs. False discovery rates were estimated in a later analysis by permuting HLA or CMV assignments 20 times. In a later analysis, co-occurring TCRs were grouped using DBSCAN, with TCRdist sequence similarity added in when clustering inside HLA-allele-positive subsets. Co-occurrence clustering excluded repertoires with fewer than 30,000 or more than 120,000 public chains, plus five with anomalous nucleotide sharing. TCRdb provides this immuneACCESS table in a form limited to in-frame rearrangements. Some clones are lacking; in checked studies, under half of them reflect an unresolved V gene, and why the rest are absent is not known. Clone size and the V and J calls come from that table; the DNA yielded D and trimming. Counted in this sample were approximately 110,000 clones; around 73% of them appeared once. In total, the top ten clones hold 1% to 1.5% of the sample.

For this clone: The antigen this receptor binds is unknown. Per-base quality was not reported, and no clone a single base away is much larger than it.

The chain joins TRBV7-9 to TRBJ1-2, with no confidently assigned D gene. Sequences were obtained from PBMCs. This TCR was recovered from a young man in good health and CMV-seronegative. At the DNA level, the sequence is TGTGCCAGCAGCTTAATGGAGGTCTATGGCTACACCTTC. The resulting protein is CASSLMEVYGYTF.